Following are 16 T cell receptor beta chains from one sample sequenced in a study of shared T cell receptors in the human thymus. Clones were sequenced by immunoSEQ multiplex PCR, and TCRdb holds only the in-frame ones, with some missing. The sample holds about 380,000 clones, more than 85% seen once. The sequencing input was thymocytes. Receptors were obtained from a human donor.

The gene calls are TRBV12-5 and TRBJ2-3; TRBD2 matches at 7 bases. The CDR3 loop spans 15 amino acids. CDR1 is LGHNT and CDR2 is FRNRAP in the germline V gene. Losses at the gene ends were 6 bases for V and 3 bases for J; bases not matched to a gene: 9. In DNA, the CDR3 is TGTGCTAGTGGAACCTCAAGCGGGAATACAGATACGCAGTATTTT. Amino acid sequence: CASGTSSGNTDTQYF.

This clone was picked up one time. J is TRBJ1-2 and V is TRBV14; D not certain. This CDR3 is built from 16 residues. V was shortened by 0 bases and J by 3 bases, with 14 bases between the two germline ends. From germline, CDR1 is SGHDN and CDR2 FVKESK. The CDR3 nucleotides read TGTGCCAGCAGCCAAGATCCTAGGAGGATCCACTATGGCTACACCTTC. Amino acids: CASSQDPRRIHYGYTF.

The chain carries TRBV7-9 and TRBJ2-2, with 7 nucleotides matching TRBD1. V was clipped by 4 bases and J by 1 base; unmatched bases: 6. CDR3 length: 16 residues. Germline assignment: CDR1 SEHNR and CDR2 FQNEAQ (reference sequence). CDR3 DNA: TGTGCCAGCAGCTCCCGGACAGGAGTGAACACCGGGGAGCTGTTTTTT. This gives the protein CASSSRTGVNTGELFF.

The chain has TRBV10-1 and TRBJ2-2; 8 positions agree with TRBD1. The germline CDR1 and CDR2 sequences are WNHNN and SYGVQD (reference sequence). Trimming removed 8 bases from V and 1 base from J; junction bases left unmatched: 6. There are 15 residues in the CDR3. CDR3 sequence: CASGGQGLNTGELFF. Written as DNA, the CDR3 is TGCGCCAGCGGCGGACAGGGTTTGAACACCGGGGAGCTGTTTTTT.

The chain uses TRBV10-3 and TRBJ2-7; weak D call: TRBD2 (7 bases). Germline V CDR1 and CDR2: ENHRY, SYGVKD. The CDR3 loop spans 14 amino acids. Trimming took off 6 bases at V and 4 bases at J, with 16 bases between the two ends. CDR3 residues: CAIRGRGADYEQYF. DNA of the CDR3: TGTGCCATCAGGGGGAGGGGGGCAGATTACGAGCAGTACTTC.

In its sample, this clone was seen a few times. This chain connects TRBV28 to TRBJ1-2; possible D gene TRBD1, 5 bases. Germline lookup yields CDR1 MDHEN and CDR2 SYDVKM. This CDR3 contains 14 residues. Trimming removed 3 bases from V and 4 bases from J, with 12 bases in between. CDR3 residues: CASSFPRTPYGYTF. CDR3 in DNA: TGTGCCAGCAGTTTCCCCCGGACACCCTATGGCTACACCTTC.

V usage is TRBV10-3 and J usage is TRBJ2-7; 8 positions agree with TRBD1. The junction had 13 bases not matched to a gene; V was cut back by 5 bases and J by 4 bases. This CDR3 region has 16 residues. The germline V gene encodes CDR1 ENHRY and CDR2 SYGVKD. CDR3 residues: CAISSTGQGATYEQYF. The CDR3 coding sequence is TGTGCCATCAGTTCTACCGGTCAGGGGGCAACGTACGAGCAGTACTTC.

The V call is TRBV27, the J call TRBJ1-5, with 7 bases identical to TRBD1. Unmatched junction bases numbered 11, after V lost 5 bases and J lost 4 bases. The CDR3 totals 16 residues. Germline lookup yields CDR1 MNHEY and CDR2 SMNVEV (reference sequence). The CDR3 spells CASSSLQGTSNQPQHF. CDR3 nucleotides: TGTGCCAGCAGTAGTTTACAGGGGACGAGTAATCAGCCCCAGCATTTT.

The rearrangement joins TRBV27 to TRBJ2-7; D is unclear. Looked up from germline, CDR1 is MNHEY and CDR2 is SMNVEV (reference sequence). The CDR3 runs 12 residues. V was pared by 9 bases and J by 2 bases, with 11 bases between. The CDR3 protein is CASYDGAYEQYF. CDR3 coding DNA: TGTGCCAGTTACGACGGAGCCTACGAGCAGTACTTC.

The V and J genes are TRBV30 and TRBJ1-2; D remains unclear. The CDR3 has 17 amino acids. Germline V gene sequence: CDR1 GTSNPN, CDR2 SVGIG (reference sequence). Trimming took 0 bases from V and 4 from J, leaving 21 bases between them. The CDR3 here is CAWSVPGIPHWRYGYTF. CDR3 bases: TGTGCCTGGAGTGTACCAGGAATCCCCCACTGGCGCTATGGCTACACCTTC.

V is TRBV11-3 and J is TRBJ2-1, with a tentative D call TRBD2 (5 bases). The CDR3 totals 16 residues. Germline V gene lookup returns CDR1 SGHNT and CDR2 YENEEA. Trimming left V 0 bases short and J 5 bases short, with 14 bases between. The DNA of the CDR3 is TGTGCCAGCAGCTTAGATGGGATAGCGATCAACAATGAGCAGTTCTTC. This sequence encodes CASSLDGIAINNEQFF.

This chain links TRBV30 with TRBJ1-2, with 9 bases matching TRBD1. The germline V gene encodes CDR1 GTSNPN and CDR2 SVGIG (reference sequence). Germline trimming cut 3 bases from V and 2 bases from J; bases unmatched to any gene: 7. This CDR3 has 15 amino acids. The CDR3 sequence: CAWSWGQGRNYGYTF. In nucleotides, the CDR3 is TGTGCCTGGAGCTGGGGACAGGGACGGAACTATGGCTACACCTTC.

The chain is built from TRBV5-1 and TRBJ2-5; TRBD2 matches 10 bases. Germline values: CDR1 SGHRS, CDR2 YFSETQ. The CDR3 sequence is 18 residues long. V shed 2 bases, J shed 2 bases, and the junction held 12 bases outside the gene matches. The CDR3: CASSFRLAGVGGQETQYF. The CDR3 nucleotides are TGCGCCAGCAGCTTTCGGCTAGCGGGAGTGGGGGGACAAGAGACCCAGTACTTC.

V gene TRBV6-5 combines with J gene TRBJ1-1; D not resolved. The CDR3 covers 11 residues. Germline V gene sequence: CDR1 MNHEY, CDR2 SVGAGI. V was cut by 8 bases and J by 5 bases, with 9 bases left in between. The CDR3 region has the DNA TGTGCCAGCTGTGGAGGGACTGAAGCTTTCTTT. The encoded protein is CASCGGTEAFF.

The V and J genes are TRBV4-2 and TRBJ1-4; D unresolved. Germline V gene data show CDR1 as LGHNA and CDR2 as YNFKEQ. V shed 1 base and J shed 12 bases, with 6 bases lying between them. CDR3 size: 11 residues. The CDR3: CASSQAWELFF. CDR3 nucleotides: TGTGCCAGCAGCCAAGCCTGGGAACTGTTTTTT.

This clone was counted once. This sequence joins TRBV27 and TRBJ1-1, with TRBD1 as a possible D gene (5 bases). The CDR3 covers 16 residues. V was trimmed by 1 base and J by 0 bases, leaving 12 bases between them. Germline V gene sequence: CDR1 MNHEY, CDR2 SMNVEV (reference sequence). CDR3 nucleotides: TGTGCCAGCAGTTTATTGGCCAGGGATATGAACACTGAAGCTTTCTTT. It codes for CASSLLARDMNTEAFF.